The 11 T cell receptor beta chains reported below all come from one sample, sequenced in a study of control samples from healthy donors and cancer patients. The protocol was immunoSEQ multiplex PCR, while the TCRdb copy is restricted to in-frame clones and leaves out a portion. Found here are roughly 120,000 clones, roughly nine tenths of them singletons; the top ten hold about 7.2%. Sequenced sample: blood. The receptors were gathered from a woman between 18 and 29 years old in good health.

This chain joins TRBV6-6 and TRBJ2-4; 7 bases are a match to TRBD1. The CDR3 runs to 14 residues. Germline CDR1 MNHNY, CDR2 SVGAGI (reference sequence). The J segment lost 6 bases and the V segment lost 2 bases, leaving 4 bases of the junction unmatched. The CDR3 reads CASSYTTGLNIQYF. In nucleotides, the CDR3 is TGTGCCAGCAGTTACACGACAGGGTTAAACATTCAGTACTTC.

CDR3 bases: TGTGCCAGCAATAGACAGGGATCTAACTATGGCTACACCTTC. Its translation: CASNRQGSNYGYTF. The rearrangement uses TRBV28 and TRBJ1-2, with 7 nucleotides matching TRBD1. The CDR3 spans 14 residues. J gave up 0 bases and V 7 bases, and 5 bases lay outside the gene matches. CDR1 and CDR2 from the germline V gene are MDHEN and SYDVKM.

The rearrangement links TRBV7-9 to TRBJ1-2; D is unclear. The germline gives CDR1 SEHNR, CDR2 FQNEAQ (reference sequence). Between the trimmed V and J ends, which lost 5 bases and 6 bases, there was a span of 13 bases. This CDR3 region has 13 residues. The CDR3, as DNA: TGTGCCAGCAGCCATGGAGACTTCGATGGCTACACCTTC. Protein product: CASSHGDFDGYTF.

The rearrangement links TRBV28 to TRBJ2-5; D might be TRBD1 (5 bases). Germline V gene lookup returns CDR1 MDHEN and CDR2 SYDVKM. The CDR3 sequence is 13 residues long. Trimming left V 10 bases short and J 5 bases short, with 17 bases between. CDR3: CATRPDSWETQYF. CDR3 sequence (DNA): TGTGCCACCCGCCCCGACAGTTGGGAGACCCAGTACTTC.

This clone was counted once. This specimen includes other DNA sequences encoding the same CDR3. The V and J genes are TRBV24-1 and TRBJ2-7; no firm D call. V was trimmed by 5 bases and J by 1 base, leaving 8 bases between them. Germline V gene sequence: CDR1 KGHDR, CDR2 SFDVKD. The CDR3 totals 13 residues. CDR3 coding DNA: TGTGCCACCAGTGGGGCCGGATCCTACGAGCAGTACTTC. The encoded protein is CATSGAGSYEQYF.

Concerning this clone: The sample contains more than one DNA sequence encoding this CDR3. The chain combines TRBV29-1 with TRBJ2-6; no firm D call. The CDR3 extends over 13 amino acids. Trimming pared 5 bases from V and 0 bases from J, leaving 5 bases between. The germline V gene encodes CDR1 SQVTM and CDR2 ANQGSEA. Here the CDR3 reads CSVRSSGANVLTF. CDR3 sequence (DNA): TGCAGCGTTCGAAGCTCTGGGGCCAACGTCCTGACTTTC. The full variable domain, completed using reference TRBV29-1 and TRBJ2-6, is SAVISQKPSRDICQRGTSLTIQCQVDSQVTMMFWYRQQPGQSLTLIATANQGSEATYESGFVIDKFPISRPNLTFSTLTVSNMSPEDSSIYLCSVRSSGANVLTFGAGSRLTVL.

The chain combines TRBV12-3 or TRBV12-4 with TRBJ1-1, with D hard to call. The CDR3 consists of 13 residues. V dropped 1 base and J dropped 5 bases, with 8 bases sitting between them. The CDR3 DNA reads TGTGCCAGCAGTTTAGGGGAGAAGACTGAAGCTTTCTTT. This gives the protein CASSLGEKTEAFF.

V gene TRBV19 combines with J gene TRBJ2-1; a possible D gene is TRBD1 (6 bases). V was trimmed by 8 bases and J by 5 bases, leaving 22 bases between them. The germline CDR1 and CDR2 sequences are LNHDA and SQIVND (reference sequence). The CDR3 sequence is 16 residues long. The CDR3, as DNA: TGTGCCAGTCGGAGCTCCTGGGACACTCTGAACAATGAGCAGTTCTTC. Protein product: CASRSSWDTLNNEQFF. Full variable domain (missing parts from reference TRBV19 and TRBJ2-1): DGGITQSPKYLFRKEGQNVTLSCEQNLNHDAMYWYRQDPGQGLRLIYYSQIVNDFQKGDIAEGYSVSREKKESFPLTVTSAQKNPTAFYLCASRSSWDTLNNEQFFGPGTRLTVL.

The chain combines TRBV19 with TRBJ1-1, with D uncertain. The V end was cut by 6 bases, the J end by 6 bases, with 14 bases between. CDR1 is LNHDA and CDR2 is SQIVND in the germline V gene (reference sequence). This CDR3 region has 13 residues. The CDR3 spells CASSPGGFAEAFF. CDR3 nucleotide sequence: TGTGCCAGTAGCCCAGGAGGGTTCGCTGAAGCTTTCTTT.

This clone was observed once. The gene calls are TRBV6-5 and TRBJ2-6, with D possibly being TRBD2 (7 bases). V was shortened by 6 bases and J by 3 bases, with 12 bases between the two germline ends. The CDR3 loop spans 15 amino acids. Germline V gene lookup returns CDR1 MNHEY and CDR2 SVGAGI. CDR3 loop: CASRRGGSGANVLTF. In nucleotides, the CDR3 is TGTGCCAGCAGGAGGGGGGGCAGTGGGGCCAACGTCCTGACTTTC.

The chain is built from TRBV5-6 and TRBJ2-7, with 14 positions matching TRBD2. The length of the CDR3 is 16 residues. V was pared by 0 bases and J by 5 bases, with 4 bases of the junction left unmatched. The germline V gene has CDR1 SGHDT and CDR2 YYEEEE. CDR3 sequence: CASSLGGLAGVHEQYF. The CDR3 bases are TGTGCCAGCAGCTTGGGGGGACTAGCGGGAGTCCACGAGCAGTACTTC.